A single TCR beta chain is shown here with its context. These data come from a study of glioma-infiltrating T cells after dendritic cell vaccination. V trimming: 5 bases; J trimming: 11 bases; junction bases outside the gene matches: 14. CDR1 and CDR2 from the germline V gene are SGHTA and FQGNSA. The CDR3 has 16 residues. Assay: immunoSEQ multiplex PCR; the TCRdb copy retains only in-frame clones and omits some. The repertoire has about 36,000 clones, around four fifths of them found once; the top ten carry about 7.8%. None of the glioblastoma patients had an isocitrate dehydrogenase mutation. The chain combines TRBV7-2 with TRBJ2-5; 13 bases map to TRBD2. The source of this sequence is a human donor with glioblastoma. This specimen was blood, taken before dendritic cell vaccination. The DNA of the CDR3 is TGTGCCAGCAGCCCGACTAGCGGGGGGCCCCGTGGGGAGCAGTACTTC. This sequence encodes CASSPTSGGPRGEQYF.